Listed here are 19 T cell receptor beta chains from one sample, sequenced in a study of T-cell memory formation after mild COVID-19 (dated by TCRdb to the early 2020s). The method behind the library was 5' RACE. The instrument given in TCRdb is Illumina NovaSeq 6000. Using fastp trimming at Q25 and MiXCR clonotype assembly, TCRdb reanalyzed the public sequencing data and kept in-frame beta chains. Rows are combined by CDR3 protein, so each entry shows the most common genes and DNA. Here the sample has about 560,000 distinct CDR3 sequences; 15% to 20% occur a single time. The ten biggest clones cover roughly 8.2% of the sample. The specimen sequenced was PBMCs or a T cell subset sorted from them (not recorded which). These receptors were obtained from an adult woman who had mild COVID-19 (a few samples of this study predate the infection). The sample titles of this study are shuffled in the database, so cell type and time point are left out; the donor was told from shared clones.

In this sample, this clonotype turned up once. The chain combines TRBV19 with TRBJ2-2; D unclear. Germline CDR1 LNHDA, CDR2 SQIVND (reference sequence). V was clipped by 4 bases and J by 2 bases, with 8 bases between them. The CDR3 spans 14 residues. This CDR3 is CASSKFYNTGELFF. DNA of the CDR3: TGTGCCAGTAGTAAGTTCTACAACACCGGGGAGCTGTTTTTT.

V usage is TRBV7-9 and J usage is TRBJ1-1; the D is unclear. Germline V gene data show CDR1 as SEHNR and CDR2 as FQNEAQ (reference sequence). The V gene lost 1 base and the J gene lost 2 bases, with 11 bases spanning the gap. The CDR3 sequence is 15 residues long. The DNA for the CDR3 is TGTGCCAGCAGCTTAGTCGCGCAAGCTAACACTGAAGCTTTCTTT. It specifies CASSLVAQANTEAFF.

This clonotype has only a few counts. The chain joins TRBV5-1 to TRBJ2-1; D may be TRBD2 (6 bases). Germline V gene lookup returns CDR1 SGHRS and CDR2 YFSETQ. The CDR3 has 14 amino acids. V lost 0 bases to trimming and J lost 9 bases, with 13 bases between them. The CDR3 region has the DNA TGCGCCAGCAGCTTGGTACGGGAGAAACGTGAGCAGTTCTTC. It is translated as CASSLVREKREQFF.

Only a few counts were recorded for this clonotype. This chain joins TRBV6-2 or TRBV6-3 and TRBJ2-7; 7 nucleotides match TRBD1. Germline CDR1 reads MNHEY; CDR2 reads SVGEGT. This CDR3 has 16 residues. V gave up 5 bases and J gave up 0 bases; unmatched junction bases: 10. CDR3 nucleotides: TGTGCCAGCAGTCCACGACAGGACAGGCTCTCCTACGAGCAGTACTTC. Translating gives CASSPRQDRLSYEQYF.

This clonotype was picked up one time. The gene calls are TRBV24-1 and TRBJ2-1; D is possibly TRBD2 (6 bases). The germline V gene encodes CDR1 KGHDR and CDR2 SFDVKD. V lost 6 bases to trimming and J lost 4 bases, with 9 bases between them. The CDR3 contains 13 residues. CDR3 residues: CATSTRGYNEQFF. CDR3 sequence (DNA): TGTGCCACCAGTACACGGGGGTACAATGAGCAGTTCTTC.

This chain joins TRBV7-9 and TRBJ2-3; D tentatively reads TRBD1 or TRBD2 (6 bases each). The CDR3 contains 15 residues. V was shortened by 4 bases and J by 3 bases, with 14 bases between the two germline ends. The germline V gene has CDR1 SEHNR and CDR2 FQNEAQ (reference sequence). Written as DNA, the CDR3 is TGTGCCAGCAGCTCGACGGGGGCCCGGACAGATACGCAGTATTTT. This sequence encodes CASSSTGARTDTQYF.

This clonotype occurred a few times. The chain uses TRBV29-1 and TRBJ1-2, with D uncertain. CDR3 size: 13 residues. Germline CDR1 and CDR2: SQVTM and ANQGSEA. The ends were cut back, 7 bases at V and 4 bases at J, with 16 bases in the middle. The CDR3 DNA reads TGCAGCGCTCGCGACGAAGGCTCCTATGGCTACACCTTC. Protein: CSARDEGSYGYTF.

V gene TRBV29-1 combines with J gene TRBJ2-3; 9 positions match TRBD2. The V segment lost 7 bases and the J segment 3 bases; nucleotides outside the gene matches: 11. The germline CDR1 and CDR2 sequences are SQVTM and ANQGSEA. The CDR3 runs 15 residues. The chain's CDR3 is CSASPTSGFTDTQYF. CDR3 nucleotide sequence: TGCAGCGCATCCCCGACTAGCGGATTTACAGATACGCAGTATTTT.

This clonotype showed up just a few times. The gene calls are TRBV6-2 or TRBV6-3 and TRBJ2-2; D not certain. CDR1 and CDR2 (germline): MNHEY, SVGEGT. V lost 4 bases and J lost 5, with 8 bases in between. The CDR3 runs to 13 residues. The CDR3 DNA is TGTGCCAGCAGTTTCGAGAGAACCGGGGAGCTGTTTTTT. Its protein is CASSFERTGELFF.

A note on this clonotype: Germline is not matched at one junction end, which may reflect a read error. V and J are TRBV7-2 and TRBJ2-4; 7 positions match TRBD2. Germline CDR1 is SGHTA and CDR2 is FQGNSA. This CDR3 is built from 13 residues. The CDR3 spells CASSATGTTEGCF. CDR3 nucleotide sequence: TGTGCCAGCAGCGCCACCGGGACTACCGAAGGGTGCTTC.

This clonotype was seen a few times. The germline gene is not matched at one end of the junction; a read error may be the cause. The CDR3 reads CASSRYSSDTQYF. In nucleotides, the CDR3 is TGTGCTAGCAGCCGGTACAGTTCAGATACGCAGTATTTT. The V and J genes are TRBV7-7 and TRBJ2-3; D remains ambiguous. This CDR3 spans 13 amino acids. Per the germline V gene, CDR1 is SSHAT and CDR2 is FNYEAQ (reference sequence).

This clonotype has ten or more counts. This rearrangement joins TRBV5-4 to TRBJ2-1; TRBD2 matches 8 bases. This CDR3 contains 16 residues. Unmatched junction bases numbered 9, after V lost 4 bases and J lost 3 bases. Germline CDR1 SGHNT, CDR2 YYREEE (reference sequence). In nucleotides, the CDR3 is TGTGCCAGCAGCCCCGGTGGAGCGGGAGACTACAATGAGCAGTTCTTC. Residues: CASSPGGAGDYNEQFF.

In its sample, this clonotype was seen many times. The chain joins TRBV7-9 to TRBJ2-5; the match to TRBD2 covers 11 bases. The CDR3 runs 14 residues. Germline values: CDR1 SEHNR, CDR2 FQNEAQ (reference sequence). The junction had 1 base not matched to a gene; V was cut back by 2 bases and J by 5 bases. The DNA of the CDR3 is TGTGCCAGCAGCTTACTAGCGGGGGGCGAGACCCAGTACTTC. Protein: CASSLLAGGETQYF.

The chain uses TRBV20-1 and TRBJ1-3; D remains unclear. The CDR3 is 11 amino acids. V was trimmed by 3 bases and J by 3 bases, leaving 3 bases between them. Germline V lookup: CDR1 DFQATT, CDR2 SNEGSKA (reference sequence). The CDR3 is CSASIGNTIYF. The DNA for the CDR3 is TGCAGTGCTAGTATTGGAAACACCATATATTTT.

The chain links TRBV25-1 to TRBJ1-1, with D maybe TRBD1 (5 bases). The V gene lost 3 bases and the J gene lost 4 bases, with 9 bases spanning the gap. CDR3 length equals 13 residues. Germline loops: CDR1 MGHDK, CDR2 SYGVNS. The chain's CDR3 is CASSDGGATEAFF. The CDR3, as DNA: TGTGCCAGCAGTGACGGGGGAGCCACTGAAGCTTTCTTT.

CDR3 in amino acids: CSARAGQETQYF. CDR3 coding DNA: TGCAGTGCTAGAGCGGGGCAAGAGACCCAGTACTTC. The chain has TRBV20-1 and TRBJ2-5, with D possibly matching TRBD2 (5 bases). V lost 1 base and J 2 bases, leaving 5 bases between the germline ends. The germline CDR1 and CDR2 sequences are DFQATT and SNEGSKA (reference sequence). There are 12 residues in the CDR3.

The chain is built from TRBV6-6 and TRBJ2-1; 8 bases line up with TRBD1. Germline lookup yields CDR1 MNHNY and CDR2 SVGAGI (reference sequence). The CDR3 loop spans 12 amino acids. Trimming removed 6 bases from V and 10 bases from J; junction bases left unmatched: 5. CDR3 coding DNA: TGTGCCAGCAGAATTGACAGGGGCGAGCAGTTCTTC. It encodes CASRIDRGEQFF.

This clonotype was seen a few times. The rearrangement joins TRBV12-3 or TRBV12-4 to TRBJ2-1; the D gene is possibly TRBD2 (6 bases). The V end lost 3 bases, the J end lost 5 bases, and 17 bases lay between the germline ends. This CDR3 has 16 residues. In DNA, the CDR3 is TGTGCCAGCAGTTTGTTCCTTGGGACTTCGGACAATGAGCAGTTCTTC. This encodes CASSLFLGTSDNEQFF.

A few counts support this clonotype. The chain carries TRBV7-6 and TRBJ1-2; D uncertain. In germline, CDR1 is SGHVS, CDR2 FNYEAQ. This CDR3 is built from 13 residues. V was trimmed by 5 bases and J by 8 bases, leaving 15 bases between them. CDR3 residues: CASSLVQRWGYTF. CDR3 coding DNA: TGTGCCAGCAGCCTAGTCCAGCGGTGGGGCTACACCTTC.